What follows are 2 T cell receptor beta chains derived from one specimen sequenced in a study of T cell repertoires in cytomegalovirus infection. One entry per CDR3 protein, called by TCRdb with MiXCR from the reads. Among hundreds of thousands of distinct CDR3 sequences listed, roughly 31% were seen once. These receptors are not linked to any known antigen. Sequences were derived from cultured CD8+ T cells from PBMCs, sampled from culture after CMV antigen stimulation. These receptors all stem from a human donor in good health (CMV status not recorded). Some clones in this sample may be carry-over from other donors' samples.

This clonotype was observed at least ten times. The genes are TRBV7-2 and TRBJ1-2, with 10 bases identical to TRBD1. Losses at the gene ends were 1 base for V and 5 bases for J; bases not matched to a gene: 4. Germline loops: CDR1 SGHTA, CDR2 FQGNSA. The CDR3 spans 15 residues. The CDR3 nucleotides read TGTGCCAGCAGCTTAGGACAGGGGGCGCAATATGGCTACACCTTC. This gives the protein CASSLGQGAQYGYTF. The full variable domain, in which reference TRBV7-2 and TRBJ1-2 provide the parts outside the CDR3, is GAGVSQSPSNKVTEKGKDVELRCDPISGHTALYWYRQSLGQGLEFLIYFQGNSAPDKSGLPSDRFSAERTGGSVSTLTIQRTQQEDSAVYLCASSLGQGAQYGYTFGSGTRLTVV.

The V and J genes are TRBV10-3 and TRBJ2-1; TRBD1 matches 9 bases. CDR1 is ENHRY, CDR2 SYGVKD, per germline. The CDR3 runs to 15 residues. V shed 8 bases, J shed 0 bases, and the junction held 5 bases outside the gene matches. The DNA of the CDR3 is TGTGCCATCGGGACAGGGTCCAGCTCCTACAATGAGCAGTTCTTC. Translating gives CAIGTGSSSYNEQFF.